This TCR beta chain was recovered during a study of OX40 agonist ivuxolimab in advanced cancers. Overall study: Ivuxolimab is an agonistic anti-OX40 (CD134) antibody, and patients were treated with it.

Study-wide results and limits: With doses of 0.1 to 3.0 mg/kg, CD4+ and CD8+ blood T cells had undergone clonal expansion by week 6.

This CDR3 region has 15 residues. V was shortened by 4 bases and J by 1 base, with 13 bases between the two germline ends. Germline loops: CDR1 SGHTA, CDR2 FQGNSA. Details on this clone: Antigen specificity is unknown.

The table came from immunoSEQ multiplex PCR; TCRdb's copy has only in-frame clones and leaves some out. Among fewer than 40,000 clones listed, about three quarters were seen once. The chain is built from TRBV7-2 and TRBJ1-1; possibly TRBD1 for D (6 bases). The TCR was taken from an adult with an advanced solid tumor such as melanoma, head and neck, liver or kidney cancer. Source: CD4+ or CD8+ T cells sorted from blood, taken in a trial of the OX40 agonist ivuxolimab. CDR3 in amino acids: CASSSQRTANTEAFF. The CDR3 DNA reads TGTGCCAGCAGCTCCCAACGGACAGCGAACACTGAAGCTTTCTTT.